A selection of T cell receptor beta chains follows, all from one sample in a study of T cells in Graves' hyperthyroidism and ophthalmopathy. TCRdb used MiXCR to reprocess the multiplex PCR reads, holding one entry per CDR3 protein. The sample lists roughly 420,000 distinct CDR3 sequences; roughly an eighth were seen once. Sequenced: blood. The source of these receptors is a woman under 30 with Graves' hyperthyroidism. Both conserved end residues are part of each CDR3. D genes are given only for firm matches. Size is omitted from some rows. Given values are once, few, many or a class for expanded clones.

D	V	size	J	DNA	CDR3
TRBD2	TRBV20-1	few	TRBJ2-7	TGCAGTGCTGGGACCGGGAGGCCCTACGAGCAGTACTTC	CSAGTGRPYEQYF
TRBD2	TRBV6-1	.	TRBJ2-1	TGTGCCAGCCGGAAGCCGGGGGGTTACGGTGAGCAGTTCTTC	CASRKPGGYGEQFF
TRBD2	TRBV6-1	many	TRBJ2-7	TGTGCCAGCACCGACTCGGCTAGCGGGGTCTACGAGCAGTACTTC	CASTDSASGVYEQYF
.	TRBV30	many	TRBJ1-1	TGTGCCTGGAGTGCCTACGCTGAAGCTTTCTTT	CAWSAYAEAFF
.	TRBV10-2	many	TRBJ1-2	TGCGCCAGCAGTGAGGGTCTCCTAAACTATGGCTACACCTTC	CASSEGLLNYGYTF
TRBD2	TRBV20-1	.	TRBJ2-1	TGCAGTGCCCTGGGGCGGGAGATCTCCTACAATGAGCAGTTCTTC	CSALGREISYNEQFF
TRBD2	TRBV5-8	.	TRBJ2-1	TGTGCCAGCAGCGATGGGACTAGCCCTGGGGGGGAGCAGTTCTTC	CASSDGTSPGGEQFF
.	TRBV6-1	once	TRBJ1-1	TGTGCCAGCAGTGAAGCGATGTTCCTGAACACTGAAGCTTTCTTT	CASSEAMFLNTEAFF
TRBD2	TRBV5-1	many	TRBJ2-1	TGCGCCAGCAGCTATCGGGGGGTTGCTGAGCAGTTCTTC	CASSYRGVAEQFF
TRBD2	TRBV9	.	TRBJ2-7	TGTGCCAGCAGCACTAGCGGGACCAACTACGAGCAGTACTTC	CASSTSGTNYEQYF
.	TRBV30	many	TRBJ2-7	TGTGCCGGCCGGGGAGGAAACGAGCAGTACTTC	CAGRGGNEQYF
.	TRBV20-1	many	TRBJ1-1	TGCAGTGTAGGGCTAGGGAACACTGAAGCTTTCTTT	CSVGLGNTEAFF
.	TRBV4-1	few	TRBJ2-1	TGCGCCAGCAGCCAAGAGGGGTTCCCCTACAATGAGCAGTTCTTC	CASSQEGFPYNEQFF